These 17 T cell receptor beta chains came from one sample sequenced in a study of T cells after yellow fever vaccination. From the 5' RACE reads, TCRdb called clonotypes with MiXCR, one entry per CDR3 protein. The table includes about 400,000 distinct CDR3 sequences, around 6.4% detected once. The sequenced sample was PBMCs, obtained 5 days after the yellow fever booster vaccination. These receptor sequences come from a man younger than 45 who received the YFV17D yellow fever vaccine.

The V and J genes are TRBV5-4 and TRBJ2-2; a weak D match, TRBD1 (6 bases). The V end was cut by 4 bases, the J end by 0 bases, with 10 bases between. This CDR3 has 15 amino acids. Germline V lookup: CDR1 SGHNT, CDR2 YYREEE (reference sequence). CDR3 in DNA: TGTGCCAGCAGCCCGGACAGCTCGAACACCGGGGAGCTGTTTTTT. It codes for CASSPDSSNTGELFF.

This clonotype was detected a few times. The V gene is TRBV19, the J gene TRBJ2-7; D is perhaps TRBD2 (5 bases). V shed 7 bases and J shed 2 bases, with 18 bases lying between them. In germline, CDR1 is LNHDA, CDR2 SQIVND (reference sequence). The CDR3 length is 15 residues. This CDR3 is CASTIGEGGAYEQYF. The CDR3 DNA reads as TGTGCCAGTACCATCGGAGAGGGTGGGGCCTACGAGCAGTACTTC.

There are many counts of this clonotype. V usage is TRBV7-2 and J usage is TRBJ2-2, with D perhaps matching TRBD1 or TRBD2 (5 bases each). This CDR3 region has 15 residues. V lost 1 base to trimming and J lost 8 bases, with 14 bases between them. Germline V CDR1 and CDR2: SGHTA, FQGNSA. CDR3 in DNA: TGTGCCAGCAGCTTAGAGGGAATGGGGGTGGGGGAGCTGTTTTTT. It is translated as CASSLEGMGVGELFF.

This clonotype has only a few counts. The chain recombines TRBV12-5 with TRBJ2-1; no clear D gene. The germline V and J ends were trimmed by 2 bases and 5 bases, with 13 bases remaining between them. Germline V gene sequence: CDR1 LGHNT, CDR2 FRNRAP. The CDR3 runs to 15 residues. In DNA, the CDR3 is TGTGCTAGTGGTTTGTTAAGTTTCCGCAACAATGAGCAGTTCTTC. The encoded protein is CASGLLSFRNNEQFF.

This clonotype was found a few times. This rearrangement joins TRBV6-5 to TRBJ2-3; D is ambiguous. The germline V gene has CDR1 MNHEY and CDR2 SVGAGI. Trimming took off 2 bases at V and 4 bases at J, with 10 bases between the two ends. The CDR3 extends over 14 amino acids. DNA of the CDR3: TGTGCCAGCAGTTACCTTCCAGCTCCAGATACGCAGTATTTT. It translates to CASSYLPAPDTQYF.

CDR3 sequence: CASRTGVYTEAFF. In DNA form, the CDR3 reads TGTGCCAGCAGGACAGGGGTCTACACTGAAGCTTTCTTT. V usage is TRBV14 and J usage is TRBJ1-1, with 8 positions matching TRBD1. The CDR3 loop spans 13 amino acids. V lost 6 bases to trimming and J lost 3 bases; unmatched junction nucleotides: 3. Germline values: CDR1 SGHDN, CDR2 FVKESK.

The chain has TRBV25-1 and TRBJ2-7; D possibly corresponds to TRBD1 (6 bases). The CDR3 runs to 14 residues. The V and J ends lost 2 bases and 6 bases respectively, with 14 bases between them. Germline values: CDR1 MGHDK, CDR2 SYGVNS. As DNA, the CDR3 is TGTGCCAGCAGTGAAGGGGGCAGAGTGATCGAGCAGTACTTC. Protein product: CASSEGGRVIEQYF.

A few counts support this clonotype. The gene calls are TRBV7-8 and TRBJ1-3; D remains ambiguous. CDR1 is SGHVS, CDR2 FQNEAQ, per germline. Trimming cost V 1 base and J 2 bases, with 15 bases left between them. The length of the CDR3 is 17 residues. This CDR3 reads CASSLGSRSSAGNTIYF. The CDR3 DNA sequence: TGTGCCAGCAGCTTAGGGAGCAGATCGTCCGCTGGAAACACCATATATTTT. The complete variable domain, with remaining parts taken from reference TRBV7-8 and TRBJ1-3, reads GAGVSQSPRYKVAKRGQDVALRCDPISGHVSLFWYQQALGQGPEFLTYFQNEAQLDKSGLPSDRFFAERPEGSVSTLKIQRTQQEDSAVYLCASSLGSRSSAGNTIYFGEGSWLTVV.

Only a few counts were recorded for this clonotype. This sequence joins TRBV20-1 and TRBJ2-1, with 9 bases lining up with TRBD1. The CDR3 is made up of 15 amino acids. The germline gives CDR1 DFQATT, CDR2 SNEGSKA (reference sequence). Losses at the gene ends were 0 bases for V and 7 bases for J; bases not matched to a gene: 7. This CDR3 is CSARDSGTGSNEQFF. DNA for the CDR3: TGCAGTGCTAGAGATTCCGGGACAGGGTCAAATGAGCAGTTCTTC.

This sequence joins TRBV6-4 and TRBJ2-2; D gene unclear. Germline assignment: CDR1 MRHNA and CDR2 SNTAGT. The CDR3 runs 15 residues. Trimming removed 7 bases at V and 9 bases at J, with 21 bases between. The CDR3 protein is CASTHHSEMARELFF. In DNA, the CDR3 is TGTGCCAGCACCCATCATTCTGAGATGGCTCGGGAGCTGTTTTTT.

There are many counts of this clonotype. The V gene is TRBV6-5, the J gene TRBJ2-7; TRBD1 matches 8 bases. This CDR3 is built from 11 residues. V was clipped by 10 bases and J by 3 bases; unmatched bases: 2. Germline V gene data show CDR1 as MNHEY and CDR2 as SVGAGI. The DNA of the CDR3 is TGTGCCACTGGACAGGGCTACGAGCAGTACTTC. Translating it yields CATGQGYEQYF.

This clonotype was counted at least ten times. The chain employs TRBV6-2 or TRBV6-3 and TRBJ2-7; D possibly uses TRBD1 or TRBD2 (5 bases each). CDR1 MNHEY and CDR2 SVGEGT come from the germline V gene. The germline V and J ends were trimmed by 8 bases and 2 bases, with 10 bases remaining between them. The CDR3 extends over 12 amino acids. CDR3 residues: CASGGRTYEQYF. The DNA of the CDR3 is TGTGCCAGCGGGGGTCGGACCTACGAGCAGTACTTC.

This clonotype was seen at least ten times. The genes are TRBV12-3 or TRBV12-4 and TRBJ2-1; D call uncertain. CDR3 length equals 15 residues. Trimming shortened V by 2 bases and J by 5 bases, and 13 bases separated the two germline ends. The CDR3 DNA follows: TGTGCCAGCAGTTTACGGGTGCCCATTGACAATGAGCAGTTCTTC. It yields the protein CASSLRVPIDNEQFF.

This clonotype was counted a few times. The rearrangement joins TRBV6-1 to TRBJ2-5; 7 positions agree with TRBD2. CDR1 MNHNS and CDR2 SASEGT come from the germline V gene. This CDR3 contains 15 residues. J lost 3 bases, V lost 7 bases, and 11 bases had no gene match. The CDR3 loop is CASTPPSSGKETQYF. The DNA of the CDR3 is TGTGCCAGCACCCCCCCGTCTAGCGGAAAAGAGACCCAGTACTTC.

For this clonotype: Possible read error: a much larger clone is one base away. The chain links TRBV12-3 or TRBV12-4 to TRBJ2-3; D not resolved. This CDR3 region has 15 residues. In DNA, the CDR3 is TGTGCCGGCAGTTTAGGAGTCGGAAGCACAGATACGCAGTATTTT. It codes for CAGSLGVGSTDTQYF.

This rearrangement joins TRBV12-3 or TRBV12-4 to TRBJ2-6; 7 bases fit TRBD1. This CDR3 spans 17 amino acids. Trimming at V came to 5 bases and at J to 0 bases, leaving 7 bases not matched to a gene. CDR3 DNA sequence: TGTGCCAGCAGTAGCAAGGGGGCAGGCTCTGGGGCCAACGTCCTGACTTTC. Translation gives CASSSKGAGSGANVLTF.

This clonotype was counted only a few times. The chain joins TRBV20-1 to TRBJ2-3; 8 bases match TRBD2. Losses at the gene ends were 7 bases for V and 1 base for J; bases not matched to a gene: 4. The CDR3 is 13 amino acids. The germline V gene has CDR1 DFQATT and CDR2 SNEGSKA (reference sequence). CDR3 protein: CSGHSGGTDTQYF. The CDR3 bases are TGCAGTGGACATAGCGGGGGCACAGATACGCAGTATTTT.